The 23 T cell receptor beta chains given below trace back to one sample, sequenced in a study of T cell responses to AZD1222 COVID-19 vaccine. Sequencing used immunoSEQ multiplex PCR; TCRdb keeps in-frame clones, though not all of them. Of about 120,000 clones in the sample, roughly nine tenths were seen once. The sequencing used peripheral blood, collected on day 0 of AZD1222 vaccination. These receptors were collected from an adult in good health.

This chain connects TRBV7-8 to TRBJ1-1; the match to TRBD1 covers 9 bases. Trimming took 6 bases from V and 0 from J; bases not matched to a gene: 5. CDR1 SGHVS and CDR2 FQNEAQ come from the germline V gene. This CDR3 region has 15 residues. CDR3 DNA: TGTGCCAGCAGTTATGGACAGGGGCTGAACACTGAAGCTTTCTTT. Its translation: CASSYGQGLNTEAFF.

J is TRBJ1-6 and V is TRBV7-2; D is unclear. The CDR3 length is 14 residues. In germline, CDR1 is SGHTA, CDR2 FQGNSA. V dropped 5 bases and J dropped 9 bases, with 14 bases sitting between them. In DNA form, the CDR3 reads TGTGCCAGCAGCCCCGGGAATACACCTTCACCCCTCCACTTT. Amino acids: CASSPGNTPSPLHF.

The chain links TRBV19 to TRBJ2-1; 11 bases fit TRBD2. V lost 5 bases and J lost 0; bases outside the gene matches: 12. The CDR3 is 19 amino acids. Germline assignment: CDR1 LNHDA and CDR2 SQIVND (reference sequence). The CDR3 loop reads CASSPPYSGRASSYNEQFF. The CDR3 DNA reads TGTGCCAGTAGTCCCCCGTATAGCGGGAGGGCCAGCTCCTACAATGAGCAGTTCTTC.

The rearrangement joins TRBV3-1 (or the pseudogene TRBV3-2) to TRBJ1-2; weak D call: TRBD1 (6 bases). CDR1 and CDR2 from the germline V gene are LGHDT and YNNKEL (reference sequence). The V gene lost 4 bases and the J gene lost 8 bases, with 14 bases spanning the gap. This CDR3 contains 13 residues. The CDR3 loop is CASSRDRTGGYTF. The CDR3 nucleotides are TGTGCCAGCAGCCGCGACAGGACTGGGGGCTACACCTTC.

In its sample, this clone was seen many times. The CDR3 sequence: CASSLVEGGEGGELFF. The CDR3 DNA is TGTGCCAGCAGCTTAGTAGAGGGGGGAGAAGGCGGGGAGCTGTTTTTT. The chain employs TRBV7-6 and TRBJ2-2; D possibly uses TRBD1 or TRBD2 (6 bases each). CDR1 is SGHVS, CDR2 FNYEAQ, per germline. This CDR3 has 16 amino acids. Trimming removed 1 base from V and 7 bases from J, with 16 bases in between.

The gene calls are TRBV5-4 and TRBJ1-1, with a tentative D call TRBD1 (6 bases). Trimming took 0 bases from V and 7 from J, leaving 10 bases between them. Germline V CDR1 and CDR2: SGHNT, YYREEE (reference sequence). This CDR3 is built from 13 residues. This CDR3 is CASSLGTAREAFF. The CDR3 DNA is TGTGCCAGCAGCTTGGGGACAGCGCGTGAAGCTTTCTTT.

The chain recombines TRBV28 with TRBJ2-1, with unresolved D. CDR1 MDHEN and CDR2 SYDVKM come from the germline V gene. CDR3 length equals 13 residues. Deletions cut 5 bases from V and 4 bases from J, with 9 bases between. The CDR3 DNA is TGTGCCAGCAGTAGGGCGTTTTACAATGAGCAGTTCTTC. Protein: CASSRAFYNEQFF.

The J gene is TRBJ2-1, the V gene TRBV5-4; 9 positions match TRBD1. The CDR3 runs to 17 residues. V shed 1 base, J shed 0 bases, and the junction held 5 bases outside the gene matches. Per the germline V gene, CDR1 is SGHNT and CDR2 is YYREEE (reference sequence). CDR3 DNA sequence: TGTGCCAGCAGCTTGCGGACAGGGGCCAGCTCCTACAATGAGCAGTTCTTC. Its protein is CASSLRTGASSYNEQFF.

The CDR3, as DNA: TGTGCCAGCAGCTTGGGACCCGCCAATGAGCAGTTCTTC. This translates into CASSLGPANEQFF. The chain links TRBV7-2 to TRBJ2-1; D possibly uses TRBD1 or TRBD2 (5 bases each). Trimming took off 3 bases at V and 6 bases at J, with 9 bases between the two ends. Germline CDR1 SGHTA, CDR2 FQGNSA. The CDR3 sequence is 13 residues long.

This clone has just a few counts. The rearrangement joins TRBV5-1 to TRBJ1-5, with 9 bases identical to TRBD1. Trimming removed 4 bases from V and 7 bases from J; junction bases left unmatched: 9. Germline CDR1 SGHRS, CDR2 YFSETQ. The CDR3 is made up of 15 amino acids. The CDR3 here is CASSQTGGQGQPQHF. For the CDR3, the DNA is TGCGCCAGCAGCCAAACGGGGGGACAGGGCCAGCCCCAGCATTTT.

The count of this clone is one. The CDR3 region is CASSWGLPWSLYF. CDR3 nucleotide sequence: TGTGCCAGCAGCTGGGGCCTTCCCTGGAGCTTGTACTTC. The rearrangement uses TRBV7-9 and TRBJ2-7; TRBD1 is a possible D gene (5 bases). CDR3 length: 13 amino acids. Germline-derived CDR1 and CDR2 are SEHNR and FQNEAQ (reference sequence). Trimming removed 4 bases at V and 12 bases at J, with 19 bases between.

The V and J genes are TRBV18 and TRBJ1-5; TRBD1 matches 7 bases. The trim removed 3 bases at V and 3 bases at J, leaving 5 bases unmatched. The CDR3 extends over 15 amino acids. CDR1 and CDR2 from the germline V gene are KGHSH and LQKENI. CDR3 protein: CASSPGTADNQPQHF. The CDR3 bases are TGTGCCAGCTCACCTGGGACAGCAGACAATCAGCCCCAGCATTTT.

The chain joins TRBV29-1 to TRBJ2-2; no reliable D call. The V gene's germline CDR1 is SQVTM and CDR2 ANQGSEA. This CDR3 contains 13 residues. Trimming shortened V by 5 bases and J by 2 bases, and 9 bases separated the two germline ends. The CDR3 spells CSVSSLNTGELFF. DNA for the CDR3: TGCAGCGTTTCCTCGTTAAACACCGGGGAGCTGTTTTTT.

A single count supports this clone. The rearrangement uses TRBV27 and TRBJ1-4; tentatively, D is TRBD1 (5 bases). Deletions cut 6 bases from V and 0 bases from J, with 11 bases between. The CDR3 is 15 residues long. Germline CDR1 reads MNHEY; CDR2 reads SMNVEV (reference sequence). CDR3 nucleotide sequence: TGTGCCAGCAGAGACGGGGCGACAACTAATGAAAAACTGTTTTTT. The encoded protein is CASRDGATTNEKLFF.

The chain uses TRBV29-1 and TRBJ2-1; perhaps TRBD2 as D (6 bases). The germline V gene encodes CDR1 SQVTM and CDR2 ANQGSEA. With 1 base removed from V and 0 bases from J, the gap between germline ends came to 10 bases. This CDR3 spans 15 amino acids. DNA of the CDR3: TGCAGCGTTGAAGGGGGCGGGATCTCCTACAATGAGCAGTTCTTC. Translated, it gives CSVEGGGISYNEQFF.

This chain links TRBV9 with TRBJ1-1; the D is unclear. The V and J ends lost 1 base and 12 bases respectively, with 13 bases between them. The CDR3 spans 12 residues. CDR1 SGDLS and CDR2 YYNGEE come from the germline V gene. This chain's CDR3 is CASSVLGQGPFF. Written as DNA, the CDR3 is TGTGCCAGCAGCGTACTGGGCCAAGGCCCTTTCTTT.

Only one count was recorded for this clone. The chain recombines TRBV9 with TRBJ1-5, with TRBD1 identical over 7 bases. Germline assignment: CDR1 SGDLS and CDR2 YYNGEE. V was pared by 0 bases and J by 6 bases, with 6 bases of the junction left unmatched. The CDR3 is 15 amino acids. This CDR3 is CASSVGTGEFQPQHF. The CDR3 DNA sequence: TGTGCCAGCAGCGTAGGAACAGGGGAATTTCAGCCCCAGCATTTT.

This chain connects TRBV5-5 to TRBJ1-6, with TRBD1 matching over 11 bases. From germline, CDR1 is SGHKS and CDR2 YYEKEE (reference sequence). J lost 10 bases, V lost 0 bases, and 9 bases had no gene match. This CDR3 has 17 amino acids. CDR3 in amino acids: CASSLEGTGGVQSPLHF. The CDR3 region has the DNA TGTGCCAGCAGCTTGGAGGGGACAGGGGGAGTCCAGTCACCCCTCCACTTT.

In DNA, the CDR3 is TGTGCCAGCAGTTTGCCCTCCTACAATGAGCAGTTCTTC. Translation: CASSLPSYNEQFF. The chain recombines TRBV28 with TRBJ2-1, with D uncertain. Trimming shortened V by 3 bases and J by 0 bases, and 3 bases separated the two germline ends. The CDR3 has 13 residues. Germline values: CDR1 MDHEN, CDR2 SYDVKM.

This chain links TRBV27 with TRBJ2-5; D may match TRBD1 or TRBD2 (5 bases each). The germline gives CDR1 MNHEY, CDR2 SMNVEV (reference sequence). This CDR3 is built from 13 residues. The ends were cut back, 4 bases at V and 7 bases at J, with 13 bases in the middle. The CDR3 is CASSSPQRGTQYF. As DNA, the CDR3 is TGTGCCAGCAGTTCCCCACAGAGGGGGACCCAGTACTTC.

The chain has TRBV9 and TRBJ1-1, with 8 bases aligning to TRBD1. The germline gives CDR1 SGDLS, CDR2 YYNGEE. Trimming at V came to 3 bases and at J to 5 bases, leaving 6 bases not matched to a gene. This CDR3 is 14 amino acids long. CDR3 residues: CASSEQGASTEAFF. CDR3 sequence (DNA): TGTGCCAGCAGCGAGCAGGGGGCCAGTACTGAAGCTTTCTTT.

This chain uses TRBV28 with TRBJ1-5; no firm D call. The germline V and J ends were trimmed by 6 bases and 5 bases, with 17 bases remaining between them. The CDR3 loop spans 15 amino acids. Germline V CDR1 and CDR2: MDHEN, SYDVKM. The CDR3 sequence is CASSSTDHLYQPQHF. Written as DNA, the CDR3 is TGTGCCAGCAGCTCAACTGACCATCTTTATCAGCCCCAGCATTTT.

V and J are TRBV30 and TRBJ2-7, with 8 nucleotides matching TRBD1. The CDR3 has 14 amino acids. Trimming at V came to 2 bases and at J to 3 bases, leaving 6 bases not matched to a gene. Germline values: CDR1 GTSNPN, CDR2 SVGIG (reference sequence). The CDR3 loop is CAWSQWDRYYEQYF. CDR3 coding DNA: TGTGCCTGGAGTCAGTGGGACAGGTACTACGAGCAGTACTTC.